A single count supports the clone carrying this TCR beta chain. Its antigen is unknown. The table came from immunoSEQ multiplex PCR; TCRdb's copy has only in-frame clones and leaves some out. The sample has about 53,000 clones; 82% are singletons. Germline CDR1 is SGHNT and CDR2 is YYREEE (reference sequence). V lost 2 bases to trimming and J lost 4 bases, with 13 bases between them. The CDR3 length is 15 residues. The sample comes from a study of a mutant IDH1 vaccine in newly diagnosed glioma. The wider study: Patients were started on vaccination 4-6 weeks after radiotherapy alone, or with temozolomide cycles. Receipt of radiotherapy, temozolomide, or both preceded the study, and most received both. Findings and limits, study-wide: Immune responses induced by the vaccine were seen in about 93% of patients, spanning multiple MHC alleles. Apparently unrelated to pseudoprogression were changes in the top peripheral T cell clonotypes.

Time point defined: week 5, during vaccination. The content of each vaccine dose was 300 ug of mutant IDH1 20-mer peptide, and topical imiquimod accompanied it. The receptor's source is a woman aged 18 to 35 with glioma. Some clones in this sample may be carry-over from other donors' samples. The gene calls are TRBV5-4 and TRBJ2-1; D perhaps matches TRBD1 (6 bases). Sequencing was performed on PBMCs, taken from a glioma patient whose treatment included an IDH1 peptide vaccine. The CDR3 DNA reads as TGTGCCAGCAGCTTCGGACGGACAGTGTACAATGAGCAGTTCTTC. Translation gives CASSFGRTVYNEQFF.